This T cell receptor beta chain originates from a study of T cells expressing NK-cell markers. At the level of the study: According to the study, TCR beta repertoires originated from sorted CD3+CD56+NKG2C+, CD3+CD56+NKG2C- and CD3+CD56-NKG2C+ T cells.

With respect to this clonotype: What it binds is not known.

The study, taken as a whole, reports: Dominant NKG2C+ clonotypes in roughly 6 donors made up about 1.0-7.0% of CD8+ T cells.

The length of the CDR3 is 15 residues. CDR1 is SGHKS, CDR2 YYEKEE, per germline (reference sequence). Libraries used 5'RACE template switching adding universal primer site and UMIs. TCRdb re-called the 5' RACE reads; one entry per CDR3 protein, DNA not given. This sample's table reports fewer than 400,000 distinct CDR3 sequences. This clonotype originated in a man between 18 and 69 years old in good health. Sequenced input: blood T cells: a sorted CD56 or NKG2C T cell subset, CD4+ or CD8+ T cells, or bulk PBMC T cells (not recorded which). J is TRBJ2-3 and V is TRBV5-5; the D gene TCRdb calls, TRBD1, cannot be checked with no DNA. The CDR3 sequence is CASSPPKGGADTQYF.